This is a list of T cell receptor beta chains from one sample in a study of shared clonotypes between healthy human individuals. The protocol was immunoSEQ multiplex PCR, while the TCRdb copy is restricted to in-frame clones and leaves out a portion. The sample contains about 1.5 million clones, under 99% of which appear only once. The sequenced sample was naive CD4+ T cells sorted from blood. These receptors originate from a man younger than 40 in good health. The CDR3 runs from the conserved cysteine through the conserved F or W. D genes are given only for firm matches. Size values are once, few and many counts, or a class for expanded clones, and some rows have none.

clone size: NA
J gene: TRBJ2-7
D gene: NA
V gene: TRBV18
CDR3 DNA: TGTGCCAGCTCACCCCGGTACGAGCAGTACTTC
CDR3 protein: CASSPRYEQYF

clone size: NA
J gene: TRBJ2-1
D gene: NA
V gene: TRBV12-2
CDR3 DNA: TGTGCAAGTCGCCGGGACAGAGATTACAATGAGCAGTTCTTC
CDR3 protein: CASRRDRDYNEQFF

clone size: NA
J gene: TRBJ2-2
D gene: TRBD1
V gene: TRBV10-3
CDR3 DNA: TGTGCCATCAACGGAATATCCAGGACAGGGGGCATCACCGGGGAGCTGTTTTTT
CDR3 protein: CAINGISRTGGITGELFF

clone size: NA
J gene: TRBJ1-2
D gene: NA
V gene: TRBV9
CDR3 DNA: TGTGCCAGCAGCGTAGCCACTATGAGGGGCTACACCTTC
CDR3 protein: CASSVATMRGYTF

clone size: NA
J gene: TRBJ2-5
D gene: NA
V gene: TRBV6-6
CDR3 DNA: TGTGCCAGCAGATCCAATTGGTCCCAATCTAAAGAGACCCAGTACTTC
CDR3 protein: CASRSNWSQSKETQYF

clone size: NA
J gene: TRBJ2-5
D gene: TRBD1
V gene: TRBV15
CDR3 DNA: TGTGCCACCAGCAGAGCCAAAACAGGGGGGGAGACCCAGTACTTC
CDR3 protein: CATSRAKTGGETQYF

clone size: NA
J gene: TRBJ2-5
D gene: NA
V gene: TRBV10-3
CDR3 DNA: TGTGCCATCAGTGAATCAGAGACCCAGTACTTC
CDR3 protein: CAISESETQYF

clone size: NA
J gene: TRBJ2-2
D gene: NA
V gene: TRBV2
CDR3 DNA: TGTGCCAGCATTTATGCTGGGGAGCTGTTTTTT
CDR3 protein: CASIYAGELFF

clone size: NA
J gene: TRBJ2-2
D gene: NA
V gene: TRBV25-1
CDR3 DNA: TGTGCCAGCTGGAGTGGCACCGGGGAGCTGTTTTTT
CDR3 protein: CASWSGTGELFF

clone size: NA
J gene: TRBJ2-5
D gene: TRBD1
V gene: TRBV25-1
CDR3 DNA: TGTGCCAGCAGTGTATACAGGGGAAGTGAGACCCAGTACTTC
CDR3 protein: CASSVYRGSETQYF

clone size: NA
J gene: TRBJ2-3
D gene: TRBD2
V gene: TRBV9
CDR3 DNA: TGTGCCAGCAGCGTAGGGCGCGGGAGGGCCATCATCACAGATACGCAGTATTTT
CDR3 protein: CASSVGRGRAIITDTQYF

clone size: NA
J gene: TRBJ2-7
D gene: NA
V gene: TRBV10-3
CDR3 DNA: TGTGCCATCACGGAGGGGCTAGCTTCGGGCGAGCAGTACTTC
CDR3 protein: CAITEGLASGEQYF

clone size: NA
J gene: TRBJ1-2
D gene: NA
V gene: TRBV20-1
CDR3 DNA: TGCAGTGCAACGGGGAGCTATGGCTACACCTTC
CDR3 protein: CSATGSYGYTF

clone size: NA
J gene: TRBJ2-1
D gene: NA
V gene: TRBV29-1
CDR3 DNA: TGCAGCGTTGAAGATCAGGGCTCCTACAATGAGCAGTTCTTC
CDR3 protein: CSVEDQGSYNEQFF

clone size: once
J gene: TRBJ2-7
D gene: NA
V gene: TRBV4-3
CDR3 DNA: TGCGCCAGCAGCCAAGATATTGCTTTCTCCTACGAGCAGTACTTC
CDR3 protein: CASSQDIAFSYEQYF

clone size: NA
J gene: TRBJ2-1
D gene: NA
V gene: TRBV2
CDR3 DNA: TGTGCCAGCGGTAAGGGCCTCAATGAGCAGTTCTTC
CDR3 protein: CASGKGLNEQFF

clone size: NA
J gene: TRBJ2-7
D gene: TRBD2
V gene: TRBV7-9
CDR3 DNA: TGTGCCAGCGGGAGGGGAGCGGAGCAGTACTTC
CDR3 protein: CASGRGAEQYF

clone size: NA
J gene: TRBJ2-1
D gene: NA
V gene: TRBV1
CDR3 DNA: TGCACCAGCAGCCAAGATGTCCCGGGACTAGCGGGAGGAAATGAGCAGTTCTTC
CDR3 protein: CTSSQDVPGLAGGNEQFF

clone size: NA
J gene: TRBJ2-7
D gene: TRBD2
V gene: TRBV27
CDR3 DNA: TGTGCCAGCAGTTTGCGGGAGTCCTACGAGCAGTACTTC
CDR3 protein: CASSLRESYEQYF

clone size: NA
J gene: TRBJ2-6
D gene: TRBD2
V gene: TRBV28
CDR3 DNA: TGTGCCAGCCTCTTAGCTAGCGGGAGGCCTGGGGCCAACGTCCTGACTTTC
CDR3 protein: CASLLASGRPGANVLTF

clone size: NA
J gene: TRBJ2-3
D gene: NA
V gene: TRBV5-4
CDR3 DNA: TGTGCCAGCAGCTTTGGAGGGAGCACAGATACGCAGTATTTT
CDR3 protein: CASSFGGSTDTQYF

clone size: NA
J gene: TRBJ2-5
D gene: TRBD2
V gene: TRBV9
CDR3 DNA: TGTGCCAGCAGCTGGCGGGGGCAAGAGACCCAGTACTTC
CDR3 protein: CASSWRGQETQYF

clone size: NA
J gene: TRBJ1-4
D gene: NA
V gene: TRBV28
CDR3 DNA: TGTGCCAGCAGGCCCTGGGGTGCCCAAATCGAACTGTTTTTT
CDR3 protein: CASRPWGAQIELFF

clone size: once
J gene: TRBJ1-1
D gene: NA
V gene: TRBV29-1
CDR3 DNA: TGCAGCGCCGTGACAGGTCGGACTGAAGCTTTCTTT
CDR3 protein: CSAVTGRTEAFF

clone size: NA
J gene: TRBJ1-4
D gene: TRBD1
V gene: TRBV9
CDR3 DNA: TGTGCCAGCAGCGAAGGACAGGGGGAAGAAAAACTGTTTTTT
CDR3 protein: CASSEGQGEEKLFF

clone size: NA
J gene: TRBJ2-5
D gene: TRBD1
V gene: TRBV19
CDR3 DNA: TGTGCCAGTAGTAGCGGACAGGGGGCTGGAGAGACCCAGTACTTC
CDR3 protein: CASSSGQGAGETQYF